Presented here are 4 T cell receptor beta chains from one specimen sequenced in a study of blood T cell repertoires in COVID-19. Method: immunoSEQ multiplex PCR; TCRdb's copy keeps in-frame clones and lacks some. This sample has about 460,000 clones; about 85% occur once, and the top ten carry just over 8%. The sample was PBMCs or T cells enriched from blood (not recorded which). The source is an older woman who had recovered from COVID-19.

The V call is TRBV5-1, the J call TRBJ2-2; 9 bases line up with TRBD2. The germline V gene has CDR1 SGHRS and CDR2 YFSETQ. The J segment lost 4 bases and the V segment lost 2 bases, leaving 9 bases of the junction unmatched. The length of the CDR3 is 17 residues. For the CDR3, the DNA is TGCGCCAGCAGCTTTGGTGCAACGCGGGGGGGCACCGGGGAGCTGTTTTTT. Protein: CASSFGATRGGTGELFF.

The chain is built from TRBV19 and TRBJ2-1, with 7 nucleotides matching TRBD1. The CDR3 consists of 15 residues. The germline V gene has CDR1 LNHDA and CDR2 SQIVND (reference sequence). The V gene end was trimmed by 1 base and the J gene end by 4 bases; junction bases not matched to a gene: 4. In DNA form, the CDR3 reads TGTGCCAGTAGTATAGGGGGGACAGCGTACAATGAGCAGTTCTTC. Translated: CASSIGGTAYNEQFF.

The J gene is TRBJ2-7, the V gene TRBV6-5; 8 positions match TRBD1. Germline lookup yields CDR1 MNHEY and CDR2 SVGAGI. This CDR3 comprises 13 residues. The V segment lost 10 bases and the J segment 6 bases; nucleotides outside the gene matches: 11. For the CDR3, the DNA is TGTGCCACCCAACGACAGGGGTCCCCCGAGCAGTACTTC. This gives the protein CATQRQGSPEQYF.

The chain recombines TRBV19 with TRBJ1-2; D might be TRBD1 (5 bases). The CDR3 has 14 residues. CDR1 is LNHDA, CDR2 SQIVND, per germline (reference sequence). The ends were cut back, 3 bases at V and 13 bases at J, with 21 bases in the middle. CDR3 protein: CASSIPAAEAGTTF. CDR3 DNA sequence: TGTGCCAGTAGTATTCCGGCAGCTGAAGCGGGGACCACCTTC. Full variable domain (outside the CDR3, taken from reference TRBV19 and TRBJ1-2): DGGITQSPKYLFRKEGQNVTLSCEQNLNHDAMYWYRQDPGQGLRLIYYSQIVNDFQKGDIAEGYSVSREKKESFPLTVTSAQKNPTAFYLCASSIPAAEAGTTFGSGTRLTVV.